These T cell receptor beta chains were read from a single sample in a study of T cell responses to AZD1222 COVID-19 vaccine. Assay used: immunoSEQ multiplex PCR; TCRdb lists only in-frame clones, some missing. This sample carries tens of thousands of clones, approximately 88% of them seen once, and the ten largest clones take 5.8%. Source: peripheral blood, taken on day 0 of AZD1222 vaccination. These receptor sequences come from an adult in good health. The conserved cysteine and the conserved F or W are not part of the CDR3 here. Fields, in order: V gene, J gene, CDR3 protein.

TRBV12-3/TRBV12-4,TRBJ2-1,ASRPADYNEQF
TRBV30,TRBJ1-2,AWTRIGAAGGDYGYT
TRBV7-2,TRBJ2-1,ASTLSFHEQF
TRBV9,TRBJ2-7,ASTTSGTGGFYEQY
TRBV5-1,TRBJ1-4,ASSPSGVGEKLF
TRBV28,TRBJ2-2,ASSTGIGQKTGELF
TRBV27,TRBJ2-6,ASSSSGANVLT
TRBV4-3,TRBJ1-1,ASSQDLIGRAF
TRBV19,TRBJ2-2,ASSPLGNTGELF
TRBV19,TRBJ2-7,ASSITGSYEQY
TRBV4-3,TRBJ2-1,ASSQRSRGSYNEQF
TRBV24-1,TRBJ2-1,ATTGTAVNEQF
TRBV7-9,TRBJ2-3,ASSPRLQGATDTQY
TRBV5-4,TRBJ1-1,ASSSPGTGNTEAF
TRBV6-4,TRBJ1-4,ASSRTGFEKLF
TRBV5-4,TRBJ2-1,ASSTWTSGHNEQF
TRBV4-2,TRBJ2-7,ASSQAEGEPNEQY
TRBV10-2,TRBJ2-2,ASTGLASTGELF
TRBV7-2,TRBJ2-6,ASSIQGSGANVLT
TRBV5-6,TRBJ1-1,ASSLFRSGTRAEAF
TRBV5-1,TRBJ1-2,ASSSGLQGNYGYT
TRBV6-6,TRBJ1-1,ASRPDRGATEAF
TRBV5-1,TRBJ2-3,ASSLAKDGDTQY
TRBV7-8,TRBJ1-6,ASSRSGTDTDSPLH
TRBV4-2,TRBJ2-2,ASSQGLVAGELF